Presented here are 19 T cell receptor beta chains from one specimen sequenced in a study of Tregs in tolerant kidney transplant recipients. Using immunoSEQ multiplex PCR, the repertoire was profiled, and TCRdb retains in-frame clones only, with some absent. The table shows roughly 64,000 clones, with 95% to 98% occurring only once. The source was Tregs from blood, collected before the transplant. These receptors were obtained from a human donor who received a combined kidney and bone marrow transplant.

The chain uses TRBV13 and TRBJ2-7; weak D call: TRBD1 (5 bases). CDR1 is PRHDT and CDR2 is FYEKMQ in the germline V gene (reference sequence). Trimming took 5 bases from V and 5 from J, leaving 13 bases between them. The CDR3 runs to 13 residues. CDR3 bases: TGTGCCAGCAGCCTCAGGGTTGGGGACGAGCAGTACTTC. Encoded protein: CASSLRVGDEQYF.

This chain connects TRBV12-5 to TRBJ2-1; unclear D gene. CDR1 LGHNT and CDR2 FRNRAP come from the germline V gene. Trimming shortened V by 2 bases and J by 10 bases, and 15 bases separated the two germline ends. This CDR3 is 14 amino acids long. As DNA, the CDR3 is TGTGCTAGTGGTTTGTCCCATTATGCCGGGGAGCAGTTCTTC. As protein: CASGLSHYAGEQFF.

This clone appeared once. The identical CDR3 is also encoded by other nucleotide sequences in the sample. The chain links TRBV30 to TRBJ1-5, with a weak D call TRBD1 (6 bases). V lost 0 bases and J lost 4, with 7 bases in between. Per the germline V gene, CDR1 is GTSNPN and CDR2 is SVGIG (reference sequence). The CDR3 sequence is 13 residues long. The CDR3 DNA follows: TGTGCCTGGAGTGTACAGGGTAATCAGCCCCAGCATTTT. It codes for CAWSVQGNQPQHF.

This clone has just a few counts. Sequence at one end of the junction differs from germline and may be a read error. The chain joins TRBV7-8 to TRBJ2-4; 9 bases map to TRBD1. Germline values: CDR1 SGHVS, CDR2 FQNEAQ. This CDR3 region has 18 residues. DNA of the CDR3: TGTGCCAGCACCTTAGGACAGGGGAGAAGGGGGGCCAAAAACATTCAGTACTTC. As protein: CASTLGQGRRGAKNIQYF. Supplemented by reference TRBV7-8 and TRBJ2-4, the full variable domain reads GAGVSQSPRYKVAKRGQDVALRCDPISGHVSLFWYQQALGQGPEFLTYFQNEAQLDKSGLPSDRFFAERPEGSVSTLKIQRTQQEDSAVYLCASTLGQGRRGAKNIQYFGAGTRLSVL.

V and J are TRBV15 and TRBJ1-3, with a tentative D call TRBD1 (5 bases). CDR1 is LNHNV, CDR2 YYDKDF, per germline (reference sequence). This CDR3 comprises 16 residues. V lost 1 base and J lost 4, with 14 bases in between. The CDR3 DNA reads TGTGCCACCAGCAGAGGCCCCCTTTACAGGGGAAACACCATATATTTT. It specifies CATSRGPLYRGNTIYF.

The rearrangement uses TRBV7-9 and TRBJ2-3; possibly TRBD2 for D (5 bases). The CDR3 runs 15 residues. The V and J ends lost 2 bases and 0 bases respectively, with 9 bases between them. Germline CDR1 and CDR2: SEHNR and FQNEAQ (reference sequence). The CDR3 sequence: CASSLWRKSTDTQYF. CDR3 bases: TGTGCCAGCAGCTTATGGAGGAAAAGCACAGATACGCAGTATTTT.

This clone came up once. The J gene is TRBJ2-1, the V gene TRBV9; possible D gene TRBD1, 6 bases. The germline V gene encodes CDR1 SGDLS and CDR2 YYNGEE. The length of the CDR3 is 17 residues. V gave up 0 bases and J gave up 5 bases, with 18 bases separating them. The CDR3 region has the DNA TGTGCCAGCAGCGTAGGAACAGGGATAGGGTCTAACAATGAGCAGTTCTTC. Amino acids: CASSVGTGIGSNNEQFF.

This rearrangement joins TRBV27 to TRBJ1-2; TRBD1 agrees at 12 bases. V shed 3 bases and J 4 bases; nucleotides not matched to a gene: 9. This CDR3 spans 17 amino acids. Per germline, CDR1 MNHEY and CDR2 SMNVEV (reference sequence). The CDR3 protein is CASSFYPPGQGAYGYTF. CDR3 bases: TGTGCCAGCAGTTTTTACCCCCCGGGACAGGGGGCCTATGGCTACACCTTC.

The chain links TRBV7-2 to TRBJ1-2, with a tentative D call TRBD1 (5 bases). V was clipped by 6 bases and J by 5 bases, with 16 bases between them. The CDR3 loop spans 14 amino acids. CDR1 and CDR2 from the germline V gene are SGHTA and FQGNSA. For the CDR3, the DNA is TGTGCCAGCAGGAAAAGTGGGGGGGTTTATGGCTACACCTTC. Protein sequence: CASRKSGGVYGYTF.

This chain joins TRBV29-1 and TRBJ1-1; D uncertain. The V end was cut by 4 bases, the J end by 3 bases, with 9 bases between. CDR1 SQVTM and CDR2 ANQGSEA come from the germline V gene. The length of the CDR3 is 12 residues. The CDR3 spells CSVGPGDTEAFF. The CDR3 nucleotides read TGCAGCGTTGGTCCCGGAGACACTGAAGCTTTCTTT.

The V call is TRBV7-8, the J call TRBJ2-7; 11 positions match TRBD2. Germline V gene sequence: CDR1 SGHVS, CDR2 FQNEAQ. CDR3 length: 14 residues. V lost 5 bases to trimming and J lost 5 bases; unmatched junction nucleotides: 5. In DNA form, the CDR3 reads TGTGCCAGCAGCCCCTTAGCGGGAGGGGACGAGCAGTACTTC. Residues: CASSPLAGGDEQYF.

The chain has TRBV5-1 and TRBJ2-1, with 10 bases matching TRBD2. Unmatched junction bases numbered 10, after V lost 2 bases and J lost 5 bases. This CDR3 spans 17 amino acids. Germline-derived CDR1 and CDR2 are SGHRS and YFSETQ. CDR3 sequence reads: CASSLRIGLAANNEQFF. The CDR3 DNA is TGCGCCAGCAGCTTAAGAATAGGACTAGCGGCAAACAATGAGCAGTTCTTC.

This sequence joins TRBV6-5 and TRBJ1-5; D unclear. There are 14 residues in the CDR3. Germline V CDR1 and CDR2: MNHEY, SVGAGI. V gave up 2 bases and J gave up 8 bases, with 13 bases separating them. CDR3 coding DNA: TGTGCCAGCAGTTACCAGGCGGGTCAGGAGCCCCAGCATTTT. Residues: CASSYQAGQEPQHF.

The chain joins TRBV6-1 to TRBJ1-1; maybe TRBD1 (5 bases). V gave up 3 bases and J gave up 2 bases, with 7 bases separating them. The CDR3 length is 13 residues. Germline V gene sequence: CDR1 MNHNS, CDR2 SASEGT. CDR3 amino acids: CASSETANTEAFF. For the CDR3, the DNA is TGTGCCAGCAGTGAGACAGCAAACACTGAAGCTTTCTTT.

This CDR3 is CASSNGLLALGADTQYF. The CDR3 nucleotides read TGTGCCAGCAGCAACGGATTACTAGCCTTAGGGGCAGATACGCAGTATTTT. The chain employs TRBV7-9 and TRBJ2-3; possibly TRBD2 for D (6 bases). Trimming took off 5 bases at V and 4 bases at J, with 22 bases between the two ends. CDR1 and CDR2 (germline): SEHNR, FQNEAQ (reference sequence). CDR3 length equals 17 residues.

The chain couples TRBV27 to TRBJ1-6; 8 bases map to TRBD1. The CDR3 sequence is 15 residues long. V lost 7 bases and J lost 2; bases outside the gene matches: 4. Germline CDR1 MNHEY, CDR2 SMNVEV (reference sequence). The CDR3 nucleotides read TGTGCCAGCACCTCGGACAGGGCCTATAATTCACCCCTCCACTTT. It codes for CASTSDRAYNSPLHF.

CDR3 protein: CASSGGGTQYF. The CDR3 nucleotides are TGTGCCAGCAGTGGGGGGGGGACCCAGTACTTC. The chain joins TRBV2 to TRBJ2-5; 7 bases match TRBD2. CDR1 and CDR2 (germline): SNHLY, FYNNEI. V lost 4 bases to trimming and J lost 7 bases; unmatched junction nucleotides: 0. CDR3 length equals 11 residues.

The gene calls are TRBV5-1 and TRBJ2-1, with 10 bases aligning to TRBD2. The CDR3 runs to 14 residues. The V gene end was trimmed by 4 bases and the J gene end by 8 bases; junction bases not matched to a gene: 6. The germline CDR1 and CDR2 sequences are SGHRS and YFSETQ. The CDR3 sequence: CASSGTSGAYEQFF. The CDR3 bases are TGCGCCAGCAGCGGAACTAGCGGGGCCTATGAGCAGTTCTTC.

The chain combines TRBV21-1 with TRBJ2-5; no check of the table's D call, TRBD1, against the DNA was made. TRBV21-1 is a recognized pseudogene. The CDR3 is 16 amino acids. The CDR3 region is CASSKSGRGFGETQYF. The DNA for the CDR3 is TGTGCCAGCAGCAAAAGCGGCAGGGGTTTTGGGGAGACCCAGTACTTC.